What follows describes a single T cell receptor beta chain. These data originate in a study of cytomegalovirus exposure and HLA in healthy donors. PCR primers comprised 60 Vbeta and 13 Jbeta primers. Profiling relied on immunoSEQ multiplex PCR, and the TCRdb table lists in-frame clones only, not all of them. The top ten clones hold around 1.2% of a sample with over 150,000 clones, 65% to 90% of them seen once. Sampled while nominally healthy, donors likely had unrecorded immune exposures. Trimming at V came to 2 bases and at J to 9 bases, leaving 4 bases not matched to a gene. The CDR3 has 13 amino acids. The germline V gene encodes CDR1 SGHVS and CDR2 FNYEAQ.

The sequencing sample was made of PBMCs. The source is a girl aged 2 to 9 in good health and CMV-seropositive. J is TRBJ1-2 and V is TRBV7-6; TRBD1 matches 9 bases. Written as DNA, the CDR3 is TGTGCCAGCAGCTTATCCGGGACAGGGCGCTACACCTTC. Protein sequence: CASSLSGTGRYTF.